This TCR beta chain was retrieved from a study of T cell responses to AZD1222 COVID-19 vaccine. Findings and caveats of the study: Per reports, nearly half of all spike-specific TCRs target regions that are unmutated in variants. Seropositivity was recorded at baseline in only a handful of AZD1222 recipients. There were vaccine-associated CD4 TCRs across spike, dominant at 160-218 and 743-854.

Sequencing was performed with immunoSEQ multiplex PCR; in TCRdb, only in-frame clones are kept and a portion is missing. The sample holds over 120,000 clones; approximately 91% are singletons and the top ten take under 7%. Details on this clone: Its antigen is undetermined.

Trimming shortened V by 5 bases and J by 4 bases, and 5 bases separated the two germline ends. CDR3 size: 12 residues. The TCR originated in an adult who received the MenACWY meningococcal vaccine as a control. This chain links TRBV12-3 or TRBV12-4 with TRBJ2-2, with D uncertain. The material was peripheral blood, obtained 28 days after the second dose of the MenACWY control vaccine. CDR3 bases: TGTGCCAGCAGTGTCCCCACCGGGGAGCTGTTTTTT. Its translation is CASSVPTGELFF.